These 30 T cell receptor beta chains were all obtained from the same sample, sequenced in a study of persistence of HIV-infected CD4 T cells (dated by TCRdb to about 2020). The immunoSEQ hsTCRB assay version 4 in survey mode was used to sequence TCRbeta repertoires from genomic DNA. Here the immuneACCESS table is served through TCRdb, limited to in-frame sequences with V and J called. Missing clones are a known gap in these copies; in checked studies unresolved V genes cover under half, and the rest lacks a known reason. The sample table contains 40,000 to 50,000 clones; only one count was recorded for about four fifths of them. 3% of the sample belongs to the ten largest clones. According to the study, the label for this sample's treatment or condition signals: suppressive antiretroviral therapy. Cells were stimulated with lysates of CMV-infected fibroblasts at 9.5 to 10 ug/mL. Memory CD4+ T cells that did not respond, being CD40L-negative, CD69-negative and CD45RO-high, were sorted as memory populations depleted of antigen-responding cells.

Their specific antigens are unknown. The source material was CD4+ T cells sorted from PBMCs after approximately 19-hour stimulation, sampled from a patient who received antiretroviral therapy. Read against the paper, the sample's cell subset or site label means: CD40L-CD69- CD45RO-high memory CD4 T cells not responding to CMV lysate. These receptors all stem from an adult man with HIV who was CMV-seropositive.

V usage is TRBV3-1 (or the pseudogene TRBV3-2) and J usage is TRBJ1-2, with 7 nucleotides matching TRBD1. The CDR3 is 13 amino acids. The V gene end was trimmed by 4 bases and the J gene end by 4 bases; junction bases not matched to a gene: 3. Germline CDR1 LGHDT, CDR2 YNNKEL (reference sequence). The CDR3 bases are TGTGCCAGCAGCCTACAGGGGATCTATGGCTACACCTTC. Translated: CASSLQGIYGYTF.

The chain couples TRBV11-3 to TRBJ2-1, with 10 bases matching TRBD2. The CDR3 is 17 amino acids. CDR1 SGHNT and CDR2 YENEEA come from the germline V gene. V lost 0 bases to trimming and J lost 2 bases; unmatched junction nucleotides: 4. CDR3 sequence: CASSLDYTSGTYNEQFF. CDR3 DNA sequence: TGTGCCAGCAGCTTAGATTACACTAGCGGGACCTACAATGAGCAGTTCTTC.

CDR3 nucleotide sequence: TGTGCCAGCACTCCGGCAGGGAACAATCAGCCCCAGCATTTT. Its translation is CASTPAGNNQPQHF. The genes are TRBV2 and TRBJ1-5, with a possible D match to TRBD1 (5 bases). Germline V gene lookup returns CDR1 SNHLY and CDR2 FYNNEI. The CDR3 length is 14 residues. The germline V and J ends were trimmed by 7 bases and 3 bases, with 13 bases remaining between them.

J is TRBJ1-4 and V is TRBV3-1 (or the pseudogene TRBV3-2); 7 bases are a match to TRBD1. This CDR3 is 14 amino acids long. The J segment lost 4 bases and the V segment lost 2 bases, leaving 1 base of the junction unmatched. Germline V gene lookup returns CDR1 LGHDT and CDR2 YNNKEL (reference sequence). In DNA, the CDR3 is TGTGCCAGCAGCCAACGGGACAGTAATGAAAAACTGTTTTTT. Its protein is CASSQRDSNEKLFF.

The chain combines TRBV6-2 or TRBV6-3 with TRBJ2-1, with D hard to call. Trimming removed 6 bases at V and 2 bases at J, with 2 bases between. Per the germline V gene, CDR1 is MNHEY and CDR2 is SVGEGT. This CDR3 has 11 residues. The CDR3 reads CASSPYNEQFF. The CDR3 DNA follows: TGTGCCAGCAGCCCCTACAATGAGCAGTTCTTC.

This clone is medium-sized by share. V gene TRBV11-3 combines with J gene TRBJ2-1; D is perhaps TRBD1 or TRBD2 (5 bases each). The CDR3 totals 15 residues. Germline CDR1 is SGHNT and CDR2 is YENEEA. The ends were cut back, 1 base at V and 7 bases at J, with 14 bases in the middle. This CDR3 is CASSLVGGRGNEQFF. The CDR3 DNA is TGTGCCAGCAGCTTAGTTGGGGGTAGAGGAAATGAGCAGTTCTTC. The full variable domain, its missing parts supplied by reference TRBV11-3 and TRBJ2-1, is EAGVVQSPRYKIIEKKQPVAFWCNPISGHNTLYWYLQNLGQGPELLIRYENEEAVDDSQLPKDRFSAERLKGVDSTLKIQPAELGDSAVYLCASSLVGGRGNEQFFGPGTRLTVL.

J is TRBJ1-2 and V is TRBV28; possible D gene TRBD1, 5 bases. This CDR3 region has 13 residues. V was trimmed by 5 bases and J by 4 bases, leaving 11 bases between them. Looked up from germline, CDR1 is MDHEN and CDR2 is SYDVKM. CDR3 in DNA: TGTGCCAGCAGTCTTGGACATCTCTATGGCTACACCTTC. Its translation: CASSLGHLYGYTF.

The CDR3, as DNA: TGTGCCAGCAGCGTAAATTCAGCTAACTATGGCTACACCTTC. Its translation is CASSVNSANYGYTF. The V gene is TRBV9, the J gene TRBJ1-2; D is unresolved. Trimming pared 1 base from V and 0 bases from J, leaving 7 bases between. Germline loops: CDR1 SGDLS, CDR2 YYNGEE. The CDR3 runs 14 residues.

This chain links TRBV4-1 with TRBJ1-1, with unresolved D. Germline CDR1 is MGHRA and CDR2 is YSYEKL. This CDR3 spans 13 amino acids. The V end was cut by 4 bases, the J end by 7 bases, with 13 bases between. The DNA for the CDR3 is TGCGCCAGCAGCCTCGACCGGGCCCTTGAAGCTTTCTTT. It yields the protein CASSLDRALEAFF.

The chain joins TRBV6-4 to TRBJ1-1, with D unresolved. Germline V lookup: CDR1 MRHNA, CDR2 SNTAGT. This CDR3 has 15 amino acids. The V gene lost 6 bases and the J gene lost 0 bases, with 14 bases spanning the gap. The DNA for the CDR3 is TGTGCCAGCAGGATCCAGTACGAATTGAACACTGAAGCTTTCTTT. It is translated as CASRIQYELNTEAFF.

The chain has TRBV11-3 and TRBJ2-5, with D perhaps given as TRBD1 or TRBD2 (5 bases each). The CDR3 is 15 amino acids. Germline CDR1 is SGHNT and CDR2 is YENEEA. V was cut by 5 bases and J by 5 bases, with 18 bases left in between. The CDR3 is CASSPTGTPSETQYF. The CDR3 DNA reads TGTGCCAGCAGCCCGACCGGGACGCCGAGCGAGACCCAGTACTTC.

The V and J genes are TRBV10-1 and TRBJ1-5; D possibly corresponds to TRBD1 (5 bases). This CDR3 comprises 13 residues. The V and J ends lost 5 bases and 5 bases respectively, with 10 bases between them. Germline loops: CDR1 WNHNN, CDR2 SYGVQD (reference sequence). CDR3 DNA: TGCGCCAGCAGTCGTGACAGAGATCAGCCCCAGCATTTT. Translated, it gives CASSRDRDQPQHF.

The chain links TRBV6-5 to TRBJ1-5; TRBD1 aligns across 8 bases. The CDR3 sequence is 15 residues long. Germline trimming cut 5 bases from V and 4 bases from J; bases unmatched to any gene: 7. CDR1 and CDR2 from the germline V gene are MNHEY and SVGAGI. As DNA, the CDR3 is TGTGCCAGCAGTATCGGGACAGGCTTTAATCAGCCCCAGCATTTT. Protein product: CASSIGTGFNQPQHF.

The chain employs TRBV19 and TRBJ1-3, with TRBD1 as a possible D gene (5 bases). V dropped 5 bases and J dropped 4 bases, with 18 bases sitting between them. CDR1 and CDR2 from the germline V gene are LNHDA and SQIVND (reference sequence). The CDR3 spans 16 residues. CDR3 sequence (DNA): TGTGCCAGTAGTCCACAGTCCTCAGGGCTCGGAAACACCATATATTTT. Residues: CASSPQSSGLGNTIYF.

The chain employs TRBV5-4 and TRBJ2-1; D is possibly TRBD1 (6 bases). The CDR3 is 15 residues long. The germline V gene has CDR1 SGHNT and CDR2 YYREEE (reference sequence). Trimming took off 3 bases at V and 7 bases at J, with 17 bases between the two ends. The CDR3 sequence: CASSSVGAGHNEQFF. The CDR3 region has the DNA TGTGCCAGCAGCTCAGTGGGGGCTGGACATAATGAGCAGTTCTTC.

CDR3 region: CASSRLAGNEQYF. The CDR3 DNA sequence: TGCGCCAGCAGTCGGCTAGCGGGAAACGAGCAGTACTTC. This chain connects TRBV5-1 to TRBJ2-7; TRBD2 agrees at 9 bases. This CDR3 has 13 residues. Germline CDR1 SGHRS, CDR2 YFSETQ. The ends lost 5 bases at V and 5 bases at J; junction bases unmatched: 5.

V and J are TRBV15 and TRBJ2-3; 10 bases are shared with TRBD1. The CDR3 sequence is 14 residues long. The junction had 8 bases not matched to a gene; V was cut back by 0 bases and J by 14 bases. Germline loops: CDR1 LNHNV, CDR2 YYDKDF (reference sequence). The CDR3 sequence: CATSRDKGDRGRYF. The CDR3 nucleotides are TGTGCCACCAGCAGAGATAAGGGGGACAGGGGCAGGTATTTT.

This clone was counted a single time. The chain recombines TRBV5-1 with TRBJ1-2; D might be TRBD1 (5 bases). Germline V gives CDR1 SGHRS, CDR2 YFSETQ. The CDR3 is made up of 13 amino acids. Trimming took off 4 bases at V and 6 bases at J, with 13 bases between the two ends. In nucleotides, the CDR3 is TGCGCCAGCAGCCCCGGGGCCGCCAATGGCTACACCTTC. Translation: CASSPGAANGYTF.

The sample holds a few counts of this clone. The V gene is TRBV2, the J gene TRBJ1-5, with D uncertain. V lost 2 bases and J 0 bases, leaving 11 bases between the germline ends. Germline CDR1 and CDR2: SNHLY and FYNNEI. The CDR3 is made up of 16 amino acids. CDR3 amino acids: CASSESSGFSNQPQHF. The CDR3 DNA reads as TGTGCCAGCAGTGAATCTTCGGGGTTTAGCAATCAGCCCCAGCATTTT. Filled out from reference TRBV2 and TRBJ1-5, the complete variable domain reads EPEVTQTPSHQVTQMGQEVILRCVPISNHLYFYWYRQILGQKVEFLVSFYNNEISEKSEIFDDQFSVERPDGSNFTLKIRSTKLEDSAMYFCASSESSGFSNQPQHFGDGTRLSIL.

The chain has TRBV18 and TRBJ1-6; D not certain. The CDR3 consists of 12 residues. Germline loops: CDR1 KGHSH, CDR2 LQKENI. Trimming cost V 4 bases and J 4 bases, with 2 bases left between them. CDR3 bases: TGTGCCAGCTCACTTTATAATTCACCCCTCCACTTT. The encoded protein is CASSLYNSPLHF.

This chain uses TRBV5-4 with TRBJ1-2; D perhaps matches TRBD1 (5 bases). CDR3 size: 14 residues. Germline CDR1 is SGHNT and CDR2 is YYREEE (reference sequence). V was trimmed by 1 base and J by 4 bases, leaving 11 bases between them. The CDR3 DNA is TGTGCCAGCAGCTTGCTTCAGGGCGGCTATGGCTACACCTTC. Its protein product is CASSLLQGGYGYTF.

The chain uses TRBV18 and TRBJ1-1; D gene unclear. The CDR3 covers 13 residues. V shed 4 bases and J shed 7 bases, with 13 bases lying between them. Germline CDR1 and CDR2: KGHSH and LQKENI. CDR3 amino acids: CASSRRVAVEAFF. In DNA form, the CDR3 reads TGTGCCAGCTCACGACGGGTTGCAGTTGAAGCTTTCTTT.

This chain connects TRBV12-3 or TRBV12-4 to TRBJ2-7; TRBD2 matches 14 bases. This CDR3 contains 13 residues. The trim removed 5 bases at V and 10 bases at J, leaving 4 bases unmatched. The DNA for the CDR3 is TGTGCCAGCAGTGGGACTAGCGGGAGTTCTCAGTACTTC. It codes for CASSGTSGSSQYF.

This clone has only a few counts. V and J are TRBV18 and TRBJ1-1; 8 bases fit TRBD1. Per the germline V gene, CDR1 is KGHSH and CDR2 is LQKENI. J was trimmed by 0 bases and V by 4 bases; bases with no gene match: 4. This CDR3 has 15 residues. DNA for the CDR3: TGTGCCAGCTCACAGGGACAGGTCATGAACACTGAAGCTTTCTTT. Protein sequence: CASSQGQVMNTEAFF.

The J gene is TRBJ2-1, the V gene TRBV5-6; D gene ambiguous. The CDR3 runs to 12 residues. Trimming stripped 0 bases from V and 7 bases from J, with 5 bases between. Germline V gives CDR1 SGHDT, CDR2 YYEEEE. CDR3 sequence (DNA): TGTGCCAGCAGCTTGGATAGAAATGAGCAGTTCTTC. Its translation: CASSLDRNEQFF.

This chain joins TRBV19 and TRBJ2-7, with D perhaps matching TRBD2 (5 bases). The CDR3 covers 13 residues. Germline V lookup: CDR1 LNHDA, CDR2 SQIVND (reference sequence). Deletions cut 9 bases from V and 3 bases from J, with 15 bases between. CDR3 DNA: TGTGCCAGCGCCGGCGGGTCCCACTACGAGCAGTACTTC. Residues: CASAGGSHYEQYF.

This clone has only one observation. This chain links TRBV5-5 with TRBJ1-5; TRBD1 is a possible D gene (5 bases). Germline CDR1 reads SGHKS; CDR2 reads YYEKEE (reference sequence). The V end was cut by 1 base, the J end by 4 bases, with 15 bases between. The CDR3 has 16 amino acids. As DNA, the CDR3 is TGTGCCAGCAGCTTGTCCCCGGGACTGAGAAATCAGCCCCAGCATTTT. Amino acid sequence: CASSLSPGLRNQPQHF.

The chain couples TRBV10-1 to TRBJ1-1; a weak D match, TRBD1 (6 bases). The CDR3 contains 14 residues. Trimming left V 5 bases short and J 10 bases short, with 20 bases between. Germline CDR1 and CDR2: WNHNN and SYGVQD (reference sequence). Here the CDR3 DNA reads TGCGCCAGCAGTTATAACTTCGCCGGGACACGAGCTTTCTTT. Translating gives CASSYNFAGTRAFF.

The rearrangement links TRBV19 to TRBJ2-1; maybe TRBD1 (5 bases). Trimming took 1 base from V and 3 from J, leaving 13 bases between them. CDR3 size: 16 residues. Germline-derived CDR1 and CDR2 are LNHDA and SQIVND (reference sequence). The CDR3 here is CASSIGRGRDYNEQFF. CDR3 nucleotides: TGTGCCAGTAGTATAGGAAGGGGTCGAGACTACAATGAGCAGTTCTTC.

This clone was recorded once. The genes are TRBV29-1 and TRBJ1-1; no clear D gene. The germline V gene has CDR1 SQVTM and CDR2 ANQGSEA. Trimming cost V 5 bases and J 1 base, with 5 bases left between them. The CDR3 contains 11 residues. The CDR3 loop is CSVSENTEAFF. DNA of the CDR3: TGCAGCGTTAGTGAGAACACTGAAGCTTTCTTT.